This T cell receptor (beta chain) derives from a study of blood T cells in healthy people across ages. CDR3 length equals 12 residues. The trim removed 6 bases at V and 6 bases at J, leaving 5 bases unmatched. CDR1 is MNHEY and CDR2 is SVGAGI in the germline V gene. There were healthy Caucasian individuals from Russia, aged about 6 to 90, serving as donors. Using a J-beta primer mix together with a sample-barcoded 5' primer, a second PCR was run for about 6 to 11 cycles. MiXCR, applied by TCRdb to the 5' RACE reads, yields one record per CDR3 protein. The table lists 1.5 million to 2 million distinct CDR3 sequences, roughly 52% of them singletons.

The sequence derives from a woman aged 40 to 50 in good health. The sequencing input was blood. This chain connects TRBV6-5 to TRBJ2-7, with 7 bases fitting TRBD2. CDR3 protein: CASRTTSAEQYF. CDR3 bases: TGTGCCAGCAGAACTACTAGCGCCGAGCAGTACTTC.